The 21 T cell receptor beta chains below all came from one sample that was sequenced in a study of CD8+ T cells in alopecia areata. Pooled cells of cutaneous lymph node origin were sorted on CD4, CD8alpha, NKG2D, NKG2ACE and other markers. As the sequencing template, cDNA was produced by extracting RNA and reverse transcribing it. The repertoire was sequenced with immunoSEQ multiplex PCR; TCRdb's copy has only in-frame clones and lacks some. In total the sample includes about 270,000 clones, none of them seen once. Material for sequencing was CD4+ T cells sorted from a lymph node. The receptors were sampled from a C3H/HeJ mouse with alopecia areata. The mouse strain carries the MHC haplotype H2-k.

This clone has just a few counts. Gene names and germline match the mouse. The sequence runs out 4 residues before the end of the CDR3; the remainder is reconstructed from the germline J gene. V and J are TRBV13-2 and TRBJ2-3; 8 bases fit TRBD1. Trimming took 1 base from V and 1 from J; bases not matched to a gene: 5. Germline V gene lookup returns CDR1 NNHNN and CDR2 SYGAGS (reference sequence). The CDR3 spans 16 residues. The CDR3 protein is CASGDWTGKGAETLYF. CDR3 DNA (partial): TGTGCCAGCGGTGATTGGACAGGGAAGGGTGCAGAA.

Comment on this clone: Mouse names are used for the genes. The part of the CDR3 DNA that was read is TGTGCCAGCAGCCGCCGGGACATAAACACA. Protein sequence: CASSRRDINT. The full CDR3 protein is CASSRRDINTEVFF. J is TRBJ1-1 and V is TRBV19; a possible D gene is TRBD1 (6 bases). The CDR3 end lies 4 residues beyond the end of the read and is filled in from the germline J gene. V shed 5 bases and J shed 1 base, with 12 bases lying between them. Germline loops: CDR1 FNHDT, CDR2 SITEND (reference sequence). The CDR3 spans 14 residues. Supplemented by reference TRBV19 and TRBJ1-1, the full variable domain reads GGIITQTPKFLIGQEGQKLTLKCQQNFNHDTMYWYRQDSGKGLRLIYYSITENDLQKGDLSEGYDASREKKSSFSLTVTSAQKNEMAVFLCASSRRDINTEVFFGKGTRLTVV.

Only a few counts were recorded for this clone. The listed genes are named as in mouse. Coverage ceases 4 residues before the CDR3 finishes, and the germline J gene fills in the end. The V call is TRBV31, the J call TRBJ2-3; 11 bases line up with TRBD2. Germline loops: CDR1 GKSSPN, CDR2 SITVG. The V segment lost 3 bases and the J segment 3 bases; nucleotides outside the gene matches: 8. This CDR3 spans 16 amino acids. The CDR3 protein is CAWSPFTGGAAETLYF. The sequenced part of the CDR3 DNA is TGTGCCTGGAGCCCGTTTACTGGGGGGGCGGCAGAA.

A note on this clone: The gene names here belong to mouse. The CDR3 end falls 3 residues outside the read, so it is completed with the germline J gene. The rearrangement links TRBV13-3 to TRBJ1-6; D uncertain. TRBJ1-6 is marked as an open reading frame, function uncertain. This CDR3 is built from 14 residues. Germline V gene sequence: CDR1 NNHDY, CDR2 SYVADS. V lost 3 bases to trimming and J lost 3 bases, with 7 bases between them. The CDR3 DNA, read in part, is TGTGCCAGCAGTGGTGCTGTCTATAATTCGCCC. Protein: CASSGAVYNSP. The CDR3 reads in full as CASSGAVYNSPLYF.

This clone was observed a few times. The listed genes are named as in mouse. With the read ending 4 residues before the CDR3 end, the germline J gene is used to fill in that end. This chain connects TRBV19 to TRBJ2-3; D unresolved. The CDR3 has 13 amino acids. Germline CDR1 reads FNHDT; CDR2 reads SITEND (reference sequence). V gave up 2 bases and J gave up 0 bases, with 4 bases separating them. CDR3 DNA (partial): TGTGCCAGCAGTATCTTTAGTGCAGAA. Its translation is CASSIFSAE. The CDR3, in full, reads CASSIFSAETLYF.

This clone has more than one count but fewer than ten. Mouse gene names apply. The read halts 4 residues ahead of the CDR3 end, with the missing end drawn from the germline J gene. Distinct nucleotide sequences in the sample also encode this CDR3. The J gene is TRBJ1-1, the V gene TRBV19; 7 bases are a match to TRBD1. Germline CDR1 is FNHDT and CDR2 is SITEND (reference sequence). V trimming: 1 base; J trimming: 0 bases; junction bases outside the gene matches: 3. The CDR3 totals 15 residues. CDR3 DNA, as far as it was read: TGTGCCAGCAGTATAACGGGACAGTCAAACACA. This encodes CASSITGQSNT. The whole CDR3 is CASSITGQSNTEVFF.

This clone was picked up a small number of times. Genes here carry mouse names. The read ends 4 residues shy of where the CDR3 ends; the end is completed using the germline J gene. Distinct nucleotide sequences in the sample also encode this CDR3. The genes are TRBV31 and TRBJ2-2, with a tentative D call TRBD1 (5 bases). The CDR3 spans 14 residues. The germline CDR1 and CDR2 sequences are GKSSPN and SITVG. Trimming stripped 0 bases from V and 1 base from J, with 6 bases between. The sequenced part of the CDR3 DNA is TGTGCCTGGAGTCTGACAGAAAACACCGGG. Translated, it gives CAWSLTENTG. The CDR3 in its entirety is CAWSLTENTGQLYF. The full variable domain, its missing parts supplied by reference TRBV31 and TRBJ2-2, is AQTIHQWPVAEIKAVGSPLSLGCTIKGKSSPNLYWYWQATGGTLQQLFYSITVGQVESVVQLNLSASRPKDDQFILSTEKLLLSHSGFYLCAWSLTENTGQLYFGEGSKLTVL.

This clone has more than one count but fewer than ten. Gene labels here are mouse ones. The read is 4 residues too short to cover the CDR3 end, so that end is filled in from the germline J gene. The chain is built from TRBV1 and TRBJ2-2; 7 bases are a match to TRBD1. With V trimmed by 0 bases and J by 3 bases, 4 bases remained unmatched. This CDR3 contains 16 residues. In germline, CDR1 is NSQYPW, CDR2 LRSPGD (reference sequence). The DNA read from the CDR3 is TGCACCTGCAGTGCAGAACAGGGGAGGGACACCGGG. This encodes CTCSAEQGRDTG. In full, the CDR3 reads CTCSAEQGRDTGQLYF.

This clone was detected a few times. All gene names here are mouse names. The sequenced fragment ends 4 residues before the CDR3 boundary, so the rest is inferred from the germline J gene. In the same sample, other DNA sequences code for this CDR3. This sequence joins TRBV19 and TRBJ1-1, with D maybe TRBD1 (6 bases). This CDR3 is 14 amino acids long. Trimming took 5 bases from V and 0 from J, leaving 11 bases between them. Per the germline V gene, CDR1 is FNHDT and CDR2 is SITEND (reference sequence). CDR3: CASSLGQPNTEVFF. The covered CDR3 bases are TGTGCCAGCAGCCTCGGACAGCCAAACACA.

Only a few counts were recorded for this clone. Gene names are mouse gene names. The read finishes 3 residues shy of the CDR3 end, and the germline J gene is used to complete it. The chain joins TRBV5 to TRBJ1-6; TRBD1 aligns across 7 bases. TRBJ1-6 is filed as an ORF, its function uncertain. The germline gives CDR1 LGHNA, CDR2 YNLKQL (reference sequence). The J segment lost 4 bases and the V segment lost 0 bases, leaving 6 bases of the junction unmatched. The CDR3 covers 17 residues. The CDR3 loop reads CASSQDPDRDYNSPLYF. CDR3 DNA, as far as it was read: TGTGCCAGCAGCCAAGATCCAGACAGGGATTATAATTCGCCC.

This clone was recorded a few times. Germline and genes here are mouse. From the germline J gene comes the end of the CDR3, since the read stops 4 residues before it. The gene calls are TRBV31 and TRBJ2-1; the match to TRBD2 covers 11 bases. J gave up 1 base and V 1 base, and 6 bases lay outside the gene matches. The CDR3 is 17 amino acids. Germline V gene data show CDR1 as GKSSPN and CDR2 as SITVG. The DNA read from the CDR3 is TGTGCCTGGAGTCCACCCCGGACTGGGGGGAACTATGCT. Encoded protein: CAWSPPRTGGNYA. The entire CDR3 reads CAWSPPRTGGNYAEQFF.

This clone has just a few counts. All gene names here are mouse names. Coverage ceases 4 residues before the CDR3 finishes, and the germline J gene fills in the end. V is TRBV13-1 and J is TRBJ2-7; 9 bases are a match to TRBD2. The CDR3 length is 14 residues. Unmatched junction bases numbered 6, after V lost 6 bases and J lost 2 bases. Germline V gene sequence: CDR1 NSHNY, CDR2 SYGAGN. CDR3 DNA, as far as it was read: TGTGCCAGCAAGGTTGGGACTGGGCCCTAT. Translation gives CASKVGTGPY. The full CDR3 reads CASKVGTGPYEQYF.

This clone has more than one count but fewer than ten. All gene names here are mouse names. The read ends 4 residues early relative to the CDR3; the germline J gene fills the gap. The sample has other DNA sequences that encode this CDR3 too. V is TRBV13-2 and J is TRBJ2-5; D call uncertain. CDR1 and CDR2 (germline): NNHNN, SYGAGS (reference sequence). This CDR3 contains 12 residues. The CDR3 here is CASGDGVDTQYF. The CDR3 bases that were read are TGTGCCAGCGGTGATGGGGTAGAC.

This clone has only a few counts. Genes here carry mouse names. At the DNA level, this CDR3 is encoded by other sequences in the same sample as well. The CDR3 protein is CASSPDRGDTQYF. The DNA read from the CDR3 is TGTGCCAGCAGTCCTGACAGGGGTGAC. The chain combines TRBV19 with TRBJ2-5, with 8 bases that match TRBD1. The read halts 4 residues ahead of the CDR3 end, with the missing end drawn from the germline J gene. Per germline, CDR1 FNHDT and CDR2 SITEND (reference sequence). The CDR3 is 13 residues long.

Only a few counts were recorded for this clone. These gene names are mouse names. The read is 4 residues too short to cover the CDR3 end, so that end is filled in from the germline J gene. The chain is built from TRBV13-2 and TRBJ2-5, with D perhaps TRBD1 (5 bases). Germline CDR1 reads NNHNN; CDR2 reads SYGAGS (reference sequence). The ends were cut back, 1 base at V and 2 bases at J, with 8 bases in the middle. This CDR3 comprises 14 residues. The chain's CDR3 is CASGDQGSQDTQYF. CDR3 DNA, as far as it was read: TGTGCCAGCGGTGATCAGGGCAGCCAAGAC.

With respect to this clone: Mouse gene names apply. Read sequence stops 4 residues before the CDR3 end, and the germline J gene provides the missing end. The V call is TRBV13-1, the J call TRBJ2-2; 7 positions agree with TRBD1. CDR3 length equals 13 residues. The V gene's germline CDR1 is NSHNY and CDR2 SYGAGN. With 6 bases clipped from V and 3 bases from J, the junction kept 2 bases outside the gene matches. CDR3 DNA (partial): TGTGCCAGCATTGACAGGGACACCGGG. This gives the protein CASIDRDTG. The full CDR3 protein reads CASIDRDTGQLYF.

This clone was recorded many times. The germline and genes are mouse ones. The observed sequence ends 4 residues before the CDR3 terminus, with the missing tail filled in from the germline J gene. This CDR3 is also generated by other DNA sequences in the sample. The chain has TRBV13-1 and TRBJ2-2, with TRBD1 matching 9 bases. CDR3 length: 15 residues. Germline assignment: CDR1 NSHNY and CDR2 SYGAGN. The V gene end was trimmed by 3 bases and the J gene end by 0 bases; junction bases not matched to a gene: 0. The CDR3 spells CASSGDRANTGQLYF. The CDR3 DNA, read in part, is TGTGCCAGCAGTGGGGACAGGGCAAACACCGGG.

A few counts support this clone. The genes and germline here are from mouse. The sequence runs out 3 residues before the end of the CDR3; the remainder is reconstructed from the germline J gene. The chain uses TRBV1 and TRBJ1-6; D uncertain. TRBJ1-6 is reported as an ORF; its role is uncertain. V lost 0 bases and J lost 1, with 10 bases in between. The length of the CDR3 is 17 residues. Germline lookup yields CDR1 NSQYPW and CDR2 LRSPGD (reference sequence). The covered CDR3 bases are TGCACCTGCAGTGCAGATGTGGGGTTCTCCTATAATTCGCCC. Translation: CTCSADVGFSYNSP. The full CDR3 sequence reads CTCSADVGFSYNSPLYF.

A word on this clone: The gene symbols are mouse symbols. Other DNA sequences in this sample translate to the same CDR3. Incomplete CDR3 DNA: TGCACCTGCAGTGCGGACAGGGTACAAGAC. This gives the protein CTCSADRVQD. The CDR3 as a whole reads CTCSADRVQDTQYF. The rearrangement joins TRBV1 to TRBJ2-5; 8 bases fit TRBD1. Read coverage stops 4 residues before the CDR3 terminus; the germline J gene supplies the remainder. Germline V lookup: CDR1 NSQYPW, CDR2 LRSPGD (reference sequence). V trimming: 3 bases; J trimming: 3 bases; junction bases outside the gene matches: 2. CDR3 length: 14 residues.

This clone has ten or more counts. Germline and genes here are mouse. The read finishes 4 residues shy of the CDR3 end, and the germline J gene is used to complete it. Other DNA sequences in this sample translate to the same CDR3. This chain connects TRBV13-1 to TRBJ2-2, with TRBD1 identical over 10 bases. With V trimmed by 3 bases and J by 1 base, 0 bases remained unmatched. Germline-derived CDR1 and CDR2 are NSHNY and SYGAGN. This CDR3 region has 15 residues. CDR3 loop: CASSGDRGNTGQLYF. The part of the CDR3 DNA that was read is TGTGCCAGCAGTGGGGACAGGGGAAACACCGGG.

This clone was seen only a few times. Mouse gene names apply. With the read ending 4 residues before the CDR3 end, the germline J gene is used to fill in that end. The chain combines TRBV13-3 with TRBJ2-1; 9 positions match TRBD2. Germline V gene lookup returns CDR1 NNHDY and CDR2 SYVADS. CDR3 size: 15 residues. V shed 2 bases and J 2 bases; nucleotides not matched to a gene: 2. The part of the CDR3 DNA that was read is TGTGCCAGCAGTGAGTACTGGGGGGACTATGCT. Residues: CASSEYWGDYA. The full CDR3 protein reads CASSEYWGDYAEQFF.